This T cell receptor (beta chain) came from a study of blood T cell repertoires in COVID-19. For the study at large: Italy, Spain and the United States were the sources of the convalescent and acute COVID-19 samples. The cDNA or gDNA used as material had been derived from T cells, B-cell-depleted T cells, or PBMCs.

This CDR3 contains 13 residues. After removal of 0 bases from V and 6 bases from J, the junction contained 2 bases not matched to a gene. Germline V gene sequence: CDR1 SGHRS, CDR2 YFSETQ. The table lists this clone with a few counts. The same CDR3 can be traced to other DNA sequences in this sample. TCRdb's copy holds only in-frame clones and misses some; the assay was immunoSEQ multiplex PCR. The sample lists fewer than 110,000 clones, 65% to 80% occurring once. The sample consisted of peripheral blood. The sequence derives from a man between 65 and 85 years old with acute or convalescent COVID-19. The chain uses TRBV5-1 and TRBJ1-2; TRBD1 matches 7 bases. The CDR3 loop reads CASSLGQGNGYTF. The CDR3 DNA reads TGCGCCAGCAGCTTGGGACAGGGTAATGGCTACACCTTC. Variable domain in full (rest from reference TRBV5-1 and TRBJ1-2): KAGVTQTPRYLIKTRGQQVTLSCSPISGHRSVSWYQQTPGQGLQFLFEYFSETQRNKGNFPGRFSGRQFSNSRSEMNVSTLELGDSALYLCASSLGQGNGYTFGSGTRLTVV.